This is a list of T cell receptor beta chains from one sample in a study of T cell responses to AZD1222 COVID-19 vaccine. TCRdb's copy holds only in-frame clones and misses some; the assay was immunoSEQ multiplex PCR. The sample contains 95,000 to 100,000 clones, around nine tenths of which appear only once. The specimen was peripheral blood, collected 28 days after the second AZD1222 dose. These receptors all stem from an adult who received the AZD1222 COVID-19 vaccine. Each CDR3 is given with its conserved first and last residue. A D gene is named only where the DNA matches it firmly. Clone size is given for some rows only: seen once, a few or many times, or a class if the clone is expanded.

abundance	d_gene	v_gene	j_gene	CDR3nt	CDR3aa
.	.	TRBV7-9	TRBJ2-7	TGTGCCAGCAGCTTAGGGTTTGGAGCAGGGAGCTCCTACGAGCAGTACTTC	CASSLGFGAGSSYEQYF
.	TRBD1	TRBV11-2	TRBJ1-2	TGTGCCAGCAGCTTAGTAATGGGACAGGGGGCCCTTGTCTATGGCTACACCTTC	CASSLVMGQGALVYGYTF
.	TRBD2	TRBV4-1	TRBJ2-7	TGCGCCAGCAGCCAGGCTTTCGGACTAGCGATCCACGAGCAGTACTTC	CASSQAFGLAIHEQYF
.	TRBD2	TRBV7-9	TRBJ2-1	TGTGCCAGCAGCAAGGGACTAGCGGGACGCAATGAGCAGTTCTTC	CASSKGLAGRNEQFF
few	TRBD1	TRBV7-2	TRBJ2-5	TGTGCCAGCAGCTCCGGGACAGTGCAGACCCAGTACTTC	CASSSGTVQTQYF
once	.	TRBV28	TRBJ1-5	TGTGCCAGCAAATCCTTTCCAGGGGCCAATCAGCCCCAGCATTTT	CASKSFPGANQPQHF
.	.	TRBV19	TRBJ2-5	TGTGCCAGTAGTATAGGGAGGCTAGTTGGGTACCAAGAGACCCAGTACTTC	CASSIGRLVGYQETQYF
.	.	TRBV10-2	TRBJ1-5	TGCGCCAGCAGTGAAACCGCCCGGCAGCCCCAGCATTTT	CASSETARQPQHF
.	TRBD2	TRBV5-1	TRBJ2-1	TGCGCCAGCAGCTTGTTCGGACTAGCGGGACAGAATGAGCAGTTCTTC	CASSLFGLAGQNEQFF
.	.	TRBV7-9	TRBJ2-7	TGTGCCAGCAGCCGAACACCAGGGCCCGAGCAGTACTTC	CASSRTPGPEQYF
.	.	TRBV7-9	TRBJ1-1	TGTGCCAGCAGCTTTGGTCAGGGCGCGGGTACTGAAGCTTTCTTT	CASSFGQGAGTEAFF
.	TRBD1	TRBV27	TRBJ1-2	TGTGCCAGCAGTCCAAGGCCTGGACAGGGGCCCAACTATGGCTACACCTTC	CASSPRPGQGPNYGYTF
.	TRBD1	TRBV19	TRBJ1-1	TGTGCCAGTAGTCCCCAATCCGGGACAGGGTTGGACACTGAAGCTTTCTTT	CASSPQSGTGLDTEAFF
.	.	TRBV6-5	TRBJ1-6	TGTGCCAGCAGGGATACCCATTCACCCCTCCACTTT	CASRDTHSPLHF
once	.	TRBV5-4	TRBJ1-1	TGTGCCAGCAGCTTGGTCGGCAGATACACTGAAGCTTTCTTT	CASSLVGRYTEAFF
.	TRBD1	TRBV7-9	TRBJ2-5	TGTGCCAGCAGCTTAGGTGGGACAGGGGTTAACCAAGAGACCCAGTACTTC	CASSLGGTGVNQETQYF
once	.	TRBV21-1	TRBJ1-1	TGTGCCAGCAGCCAACGGACAGGGCGAGACACTGAAGCTTTCTTT	CASSQRTGRDTEAFF
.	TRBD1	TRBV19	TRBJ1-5	TGTGCCAGTAGTATGGGACAGCCAAATCAGCCCCAGCATTTT	CASSMGQPNQPQHF
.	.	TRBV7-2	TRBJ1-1	TGTGCCAGCAGCTTAAATACACTCAAGAACACTGAAGCTTTCTTT	CASSLNTLKNTEAFF
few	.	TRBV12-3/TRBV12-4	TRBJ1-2	TGTGCCATCCATGAAAGGGATTTAGGCTACACCTTC	CAIHERDLGYTF